The next 9 T cell receptor beta chains were all read from a single sample in a study of PD-L1 blockade in urothelial cancer. Only in-frame clones appear in the TCRdb table, and some are missing; sequencing was by immunoSEQ multiplex PCR. The sample has fewer than 30,000 clones; roughly 84% are singletons. The sequencing used PBMCs, collected around atezolizumab (anti-PD-L1) treatment. These receptors all stem from a man in his sixties or seventies with urothelial cancer.

This chain joins TRBV29-1 and TRBJ2-3; D uncertain. The germline V and J ends were trimmed by 5 bases and 2 bases, with 8 bases remaining between them. The CDR3 loop spans 12 amino acids. Looked up from germline, CDR1 is SQVTM and CDR2 is ANQGSEA. CDR3: CSVRVNTDTQYF. Here the CDR3 DNA reads TGCAGCGTTAGAGTTAACACAGATACGCAGTATTTT.

This clone has just a few counts. The chain combines TRBV4-1 with TRBJ2-7, with D possibly TRBD2 on 6 matching bases. Trimming left V 5 bases short and J 4 bases short, with 12 bases between. The CDR3 runs to 13 residues. Germline lookup yields CDR1 MGHRA and CDR2 YSYEKL. CDR3 DNA: TGCGCCAGCAGCAGGACTACAGCTTACGAGCAGTACTTC. Its protein is CASSRTTAYEQYF.

The rearrangement links TRBV7-2 to TRBJ2-7; TRBD2 matches 7 bases. Germline V lookup: CDR1 SGHTA, CDR2 FQGNSA. The junction had 7 bases not matched to a gene; V was cut back by 5 bases and J by 0 bases. The CDR3 is 15 amino acids. The CDR3 is CASSPSGVSSYEQYF. CDR3 DNA sequence: TGTGCCAGCAGCCCCAGCGGGGTAAGCTCCTACGAGCAGTACTTC.

The chain employs TRBV28 and TRBJ1-2; no clear D gene. Trimming cost V 3 bases and J 0 bases, with 11 bases left between them. This CDR3 is built from 15 residues. Germline loops: CDR1 MDHEN, CDR2 SYDVKM. CDR3 amino acids: CASSFGGKANYGYTF. CDR3 sequence (DNA): TGTGCCAGCAGTTTTGGAGGGAAGGCTAACTATGGCTACACCTTC.

This chain connects TRBV5-6 to TRBJ1-3; D unresolved. This CDR3 is built from 15 residues. Trimming took 0 bases from V and 4 from J, leaving 11 bases between them. CDR1 and CDR2 (germline): SGHDT, YYEEEE. The chain's CDR3 is CASSLGMSTGNTIYF. The CDR3 DNA reads TGTGCCAGCAGCTTGGGTATGTCTACGGGAAACACCATATATTTT.

The chain links TRBV5-4 to TRBJ1-2; TRBD1 matches 8 bases. The CDR3 contains 17 residues. Germline V gene sequence: CDR1 SGHNT, CDR2 YYREEE (reference sequence). Trimming removed 3 bases from V and 8 bases from J; junction bases left unmatched: 18. The chain's CDR3 is CASSSRREDRGGSGYTF. CDR3 sequence (DNA): TGTGCCAGCAGCTCACGAAGAGAAGACAGGGGAGGGTCCGGCTACACCTTC.

This clone was detected only once. The rearrangement joins TRBV7-8 to TRBJ1-2; D call uncertain. V dropped 5 bases and J dropped 7 bases, with 29 bases sitting between them. The CDR3 extends over 18 amino acids. Germline V gene lookup returns CDR1 SGHVS and CDR2 FQNEAQ. The CDR3 protein is CASSTDEGGGPIRGGYTF. CDR3 in DNA: TGTGCCAGCAGCACCGATGAGGGTGGTGGGCCAATCCGGGGTGGCTACACCTTC.

V and J are TRBV11-2 and TRBJ2-3, with D perhaps matching TRBD2 (6 bases). V gave up 3 bases and J gave up 2 bases, with 12 bases separating them. There are 15 residues in the CDR3. Germline V gene sequence: CDR1 SGHAT, CDR2 FQNNGV. The CDR3 DNA sequence: TGTGCCAGCAGCTTCGGGGGAACAGACACAGATACGCAGTATTTT. Translated: CASSFGGTDTDTQYF.

The rearrangement uses TRBV5-6 and TRBJ1-4; 8 nucleotides match TRBD1. The germline V gene encodes CDR1 SGHDT and CDR2 YYEEEE. The CDR3 totals 14 residues. V lost 0 bases, J lost 11 bases, and 6 bases stayed unmatched. CDR3 DNA: TGTGCCAGCAGCTTGGCCAGACAGGGGAGCAAACTGTTTTTT. Its translation is CASSLARQGSKLFF.